What follows is one T cell receptor (beta chain) and its context. V lost 3 bases to trimming and J lost 5 bases; unmatched junction nucleotides: 3. The V gene's germline CDR1 is KGHSH and CDR2 LQKENI. CDR3 length: 14 residues. Method: immunoSEQ multiplex PCR; TCRdb's copy keeps in-frame clones and lacks some. The repertoire consists of approximately 740,000 clones, with under 80% occurring once and the leading ten covering less than 2%. This entry is derived from a study of shared clonotypes between healthy human individuals. This sequence originates from a woman aged 25-40 years in good health. The V call is TRBV18, the J call TRBJ1-5; 8 nucleotides agree with TRBD1. Sample: memory CD4+ T cells sorted from blood. Subset reported: CD45RA-negative fraction. CDR3 DNA: TGTGCCAGCTCACCTACGACAGGGGATCAGCCCCAGCATTTT. It encodes CASSPTTGDQPQHF.